This T cell receptor beta chain was found in a study of blood T cell repertoires in COVID-19. CDR3 length: 13 residues. Germline V gene data show CDR1 as ENHRY and CDR2 as SYGVKD. V was clipped by 2 bases and J by 0 bases, with 4 bases between them. Sequencing used immunoSEQ multiplex PCR; TCRdb keeps in-frame clones, though not all of them. The table lists roughly 150,000 clones, around 86% of them singletons. Sample: PBMCs or T cells enriched from blood (not recorded which). This receptor was obtained from a man aged 45-60 years who had recovered from COVID-19. The chain carries TRBV10-3 and TRBJ1-1; D unclear. CDR3 amino acids: CAISEPMNTEAFF. The CDR3 DNA reads as TGTGCCATCAGTGAGCCTATGAACACTGAAGCTTTCTTT.